This T cell receptor beta chain was observed in a study of blood T cell repertoires in COVID-19. For the study at large: From the United States, Italy and Spain came samples of acute and convalescent COVID-19. T cells, B-cell-depleted T cells, or PBMCs provided the cDNA or gDNA that served as material.

Per the authors' pipeline: Nucleated cell number was recorded as an estimate derived from reference gene primer amplification. The method was immunoSEQ multiplex PCR; TCRdb's version includes in-frame clones alone and lacks a portion of them. The D gene and trimming were derived from the DNA, and the V and J assignments and clone size from that table. Of tens of thousands of clones listed, 91% are singletons. The CDR3 sequence is 14 residues long. CDR1 is SGHVS and CDR2 is FNYEAQ in the germline V gene. V lost 5 bases and J lost 6, with 17 bases in between. Sequencing was carried out using peripheral blood. The receptor's source is a woman aged 45-60 years in a cohort sampled during active COVID-19. V is TRBV7-6 and J is TRBJ2-7; maybe TRBD2 (6 bases). CDR3 DNA sequence: TGTGCCAGCAGCCCCCTTGGCGAGGAGGGCGAGCAGTACTTC. Encoded protein: CASSPLGEEGEQYF.